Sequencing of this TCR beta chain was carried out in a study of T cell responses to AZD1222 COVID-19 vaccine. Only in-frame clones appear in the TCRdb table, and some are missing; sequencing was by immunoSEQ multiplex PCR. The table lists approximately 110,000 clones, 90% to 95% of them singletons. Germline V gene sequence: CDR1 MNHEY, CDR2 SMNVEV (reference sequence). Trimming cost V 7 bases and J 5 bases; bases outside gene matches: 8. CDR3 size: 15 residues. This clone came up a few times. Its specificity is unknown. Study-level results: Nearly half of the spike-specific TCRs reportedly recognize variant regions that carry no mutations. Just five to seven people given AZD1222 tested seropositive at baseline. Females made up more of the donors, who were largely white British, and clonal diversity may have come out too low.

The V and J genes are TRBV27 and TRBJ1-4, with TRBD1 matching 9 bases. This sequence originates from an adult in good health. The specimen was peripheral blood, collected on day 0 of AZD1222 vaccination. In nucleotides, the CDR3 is TGTGCCAGCACCTTCTCCGGGACAGGGAATGAAAAACTGTTTTTT. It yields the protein CASTFSGTGNEKLFF.